This T cell receptor beta chain was profiled in a study of blood T cell repertoires in COVID-19. Turning to the study itself: Some COVID-19 samples were acute and others convalescent; all came from the United States, Italy and Spain. PBMCs, B-cell-depleted T cells, or T cells were the source of the cDNA or gDNA that made up the material.

V gave up 5 bases and J gave up 7 bases, with 11 bases separating them. CDR3 length: 13 residues. Germline V lookup: CDR1 SGHAT, CDR2 FQDESV (reference sequence). Authors' data handling: Reference gene primer amplification gave nucleated cell count estimates. The repertoire was sequenced with immunoSEQ multiplex PCR; TCRdb's copy has only in-frame clones and lacks some. V and J calls and clone size are copied from that table; D and trimming were computed from the DNA. The sample lists some 80,000 clones, around 86% occurring once. The sequence was collected from a man older than 75 with acute or convalescent COVID-19. The chain joins TRBV11-1 to TRBJ2-2; tentatively, D is TRBD1 (6 bases). Material: peripheral blood. CDR3 region: CASSPQGIGELFF. The DNA for the CDR3 is TGTGCCAGCAGCCCACAGGGCATCGGGGAGCTGTTTTTT. Supplemented by reference TRBV11-1 and TRBJ2-2, the full variable domain reads EAEVAQSPRYKITEKSQAVAFWCDPISGHATLYWYRQILGQGPELLVQFQDESVVDDSQLPKDRFSAERLKGVDSTLKIQPAELGDSAMYLCASSPQGIGELFFGEGSRLTVL.